The clone carrying this TCR beta chain was observed once. After removal of 6 bases from V and 5 bases from J, the junction contained 9 bases not matched to a gene. This CDR3 spans 14 amino acids. The germline V gene encodes CDR1 SQVTM and CDR2 ANQGSEA. This specimen belongs to a study of blood T cell repertoires in COVID-19. Overall study context: COVID-19 samples collected from the United States, Italy and Spain covered acute and convalescent phases. Sources were T cells, B-cell-depleted T cells, or PBMCs; the material itself was cDNA or gDNA.

Original handling: Researchers report that nucleated cell counts were estimated from reference gene primer amplification. Clones were sequenced by immunoSEQ multiplex PCR, and TCRdb holds only the in-frame ones, with some missing. V, J and clone size are taken as reported in that table, and D and trimming were inferred from the DNA itself. The table lists about 100,000 clones, roughly nine tenths of them singletons, with roughly 0.97% in the top ten. V usage is TRBV29-1 and J usage is TRBJ2-5, with TRBD2 identical over 10 bases. The receptor was derived from a man in his 60s with acute or convalescent COVID-19. Sample: peripheral blood. This CDR3 is CSVTPSGSRETQYF. CDR3 sequence (DNA): TGCAGCGTGACTCCTAGCGGGAGTCGGGAGACCCAGTACTTC.